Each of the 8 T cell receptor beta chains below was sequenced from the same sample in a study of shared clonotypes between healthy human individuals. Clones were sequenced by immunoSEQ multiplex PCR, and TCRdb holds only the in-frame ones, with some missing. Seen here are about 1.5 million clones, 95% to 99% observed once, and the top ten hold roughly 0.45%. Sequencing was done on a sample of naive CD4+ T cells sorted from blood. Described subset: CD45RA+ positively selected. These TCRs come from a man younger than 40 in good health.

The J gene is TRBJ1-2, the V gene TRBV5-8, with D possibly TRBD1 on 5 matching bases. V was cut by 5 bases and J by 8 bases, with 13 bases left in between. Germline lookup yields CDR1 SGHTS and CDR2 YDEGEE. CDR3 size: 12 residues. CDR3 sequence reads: CASRVTVLGYTF. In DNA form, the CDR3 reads TGTGCCAGCAGAGTGACAGTGTTGGGCTACACCTTC. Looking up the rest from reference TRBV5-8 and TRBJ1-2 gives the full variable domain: EAGVTQSPTHLIKTRGQQATLRCSPISGHTSVYWYQQALGLGLQFLLWYDEGEERNRGNFPPRFSGRQFPNYSSELNVNALELEDSALYLCASRVTVLGYTFGSGTRLTVV.

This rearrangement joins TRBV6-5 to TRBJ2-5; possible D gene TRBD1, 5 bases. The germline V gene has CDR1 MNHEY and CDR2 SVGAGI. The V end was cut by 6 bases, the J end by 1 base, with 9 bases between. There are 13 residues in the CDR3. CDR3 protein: CASRKTAQETQYF. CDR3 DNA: TGTGCCAGCAGAAAGACAGCCCAAGAGACCCAGTACTTC.

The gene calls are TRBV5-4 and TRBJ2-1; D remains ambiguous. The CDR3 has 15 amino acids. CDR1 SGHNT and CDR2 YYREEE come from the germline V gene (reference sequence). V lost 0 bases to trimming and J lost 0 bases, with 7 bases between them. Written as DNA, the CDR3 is TGTGCCAGCAGCTTGGCCTGGAGCTCCTACAATGAGCAGTTCTTC. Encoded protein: CASSLAWSSYNEQFF.

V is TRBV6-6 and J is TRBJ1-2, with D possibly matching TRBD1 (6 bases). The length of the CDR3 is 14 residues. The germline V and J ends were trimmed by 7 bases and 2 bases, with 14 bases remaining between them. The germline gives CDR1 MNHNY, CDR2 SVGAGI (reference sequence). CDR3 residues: CASTNRVLNYGYTF. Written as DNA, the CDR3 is TGTGCCAGCACGAACAGGGTTTTGAACTATGGCTACACCTTC.

CDR3 coding DNA: TGTGCCTGGAGTCTGGGACAGGGGGGAGTCAGCAATCAGCCCCAGCATTTT. The encoded protein is CAWSLGQGGVSNQPQHF. The chain carries TRBV30 and TRBJ1-5, with 11 bases identical to TRBD1. This CDR3 has 17 residues. V lost 2 bases, J lost 1 base, and 7 bases stayed unmatched. Germline values: CDR1 GTSNPN, CDR2 SVGIG (reference sequence).

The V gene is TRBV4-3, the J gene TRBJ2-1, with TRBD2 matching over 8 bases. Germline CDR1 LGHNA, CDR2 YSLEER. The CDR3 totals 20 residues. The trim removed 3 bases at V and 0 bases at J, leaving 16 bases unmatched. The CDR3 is CASSHLSGRGLLSSYNEQFF. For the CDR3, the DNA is TGCGCCAGCAGCCATTTAAGCGGGAGAGGTCTCTTAAGCTCCTACAATGAGCAGTTCTTC.

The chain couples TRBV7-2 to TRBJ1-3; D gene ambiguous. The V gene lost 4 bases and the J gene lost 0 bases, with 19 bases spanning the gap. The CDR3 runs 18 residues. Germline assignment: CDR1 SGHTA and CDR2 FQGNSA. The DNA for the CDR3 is TGTGCCAGCAGCTCACCCCCGGGAAGCGACACCTCTGGAAACACCATATATTTT. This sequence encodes CASSSPPGSDTSGNTIYF.

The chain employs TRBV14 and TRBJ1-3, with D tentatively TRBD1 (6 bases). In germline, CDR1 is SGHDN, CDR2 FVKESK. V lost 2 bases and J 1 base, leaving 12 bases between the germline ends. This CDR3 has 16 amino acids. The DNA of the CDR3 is TGTGCCAGCAGCCAAACAGGGTATGGATCTGGAAACACCATATATTTT. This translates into CASSQTGYGSGNTIYF.